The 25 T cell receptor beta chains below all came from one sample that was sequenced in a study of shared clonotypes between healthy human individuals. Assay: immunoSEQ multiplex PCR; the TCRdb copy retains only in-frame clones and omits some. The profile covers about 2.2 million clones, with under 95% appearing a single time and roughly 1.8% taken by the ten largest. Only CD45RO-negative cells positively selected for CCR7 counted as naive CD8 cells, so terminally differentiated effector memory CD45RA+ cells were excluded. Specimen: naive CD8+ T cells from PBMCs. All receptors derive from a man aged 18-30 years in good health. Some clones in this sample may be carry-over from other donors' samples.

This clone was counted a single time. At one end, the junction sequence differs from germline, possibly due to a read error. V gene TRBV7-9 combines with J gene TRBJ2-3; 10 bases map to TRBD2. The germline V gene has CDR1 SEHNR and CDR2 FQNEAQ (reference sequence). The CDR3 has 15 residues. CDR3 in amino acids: CASSLAGEYTDTQYF. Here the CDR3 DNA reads TGTGCCAGCAGCCTAGCGGGAGAATACACAGATACGCAGTATTTT.

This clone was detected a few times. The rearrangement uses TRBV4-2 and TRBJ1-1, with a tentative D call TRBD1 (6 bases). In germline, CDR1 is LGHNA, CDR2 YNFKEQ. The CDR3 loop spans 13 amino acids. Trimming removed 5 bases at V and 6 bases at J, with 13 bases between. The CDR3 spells CASSETQGPEAFF. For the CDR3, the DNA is TGTGCCAGCAGCGAGACCCAGGGGCCTGAAGCTTTCTTT.

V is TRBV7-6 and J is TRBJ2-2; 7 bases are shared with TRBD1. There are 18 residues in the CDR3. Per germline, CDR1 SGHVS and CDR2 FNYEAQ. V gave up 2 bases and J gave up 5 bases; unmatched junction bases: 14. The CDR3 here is CASSLSRSRDRRTGELFF. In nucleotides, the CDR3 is TGTGCCAGCAGCTTATCGAGGTCCCGGGACAGAAGGACCGGGGAGCTGTTTTTT.

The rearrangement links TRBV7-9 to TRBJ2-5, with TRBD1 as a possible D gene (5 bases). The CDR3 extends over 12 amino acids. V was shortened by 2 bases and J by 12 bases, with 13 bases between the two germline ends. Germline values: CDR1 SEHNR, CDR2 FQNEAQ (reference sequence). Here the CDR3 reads CASSLFGASEYF. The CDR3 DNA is TGTGCCAGCAGCTTATTTGGGGCATCGGAGTACTTC.

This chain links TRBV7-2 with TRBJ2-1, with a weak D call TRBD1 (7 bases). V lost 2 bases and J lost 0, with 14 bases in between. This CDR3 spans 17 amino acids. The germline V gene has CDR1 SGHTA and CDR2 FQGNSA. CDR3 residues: CASSLRAGTDSYNEQFF. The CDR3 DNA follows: TGTGCCAGCAGCTTAAGGGCGGGGACAGACTCCTACAATGAGCAGTTCTTC. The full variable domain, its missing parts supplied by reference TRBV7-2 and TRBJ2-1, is GAGVSQSPSNKVTEKGKDVELRCDPISGHTALYWYRQSLGQGLEFLIYFQGNSAPDKSGLPSDRFSAERTGGSVSTLTIQRTQQEDSAVYLCASSLRAGTDSYNEQFFGPGTRLTVL.

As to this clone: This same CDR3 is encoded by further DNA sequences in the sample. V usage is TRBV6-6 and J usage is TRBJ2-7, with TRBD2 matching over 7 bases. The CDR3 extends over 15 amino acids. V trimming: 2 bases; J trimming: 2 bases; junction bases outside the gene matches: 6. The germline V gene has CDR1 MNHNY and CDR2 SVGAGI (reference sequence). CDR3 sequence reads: CASSYLLAATYEQYF. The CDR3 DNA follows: TGTGCCAGCAGTTACCTGCTAGCGGCGACCTACGAGCAGTACTTC.

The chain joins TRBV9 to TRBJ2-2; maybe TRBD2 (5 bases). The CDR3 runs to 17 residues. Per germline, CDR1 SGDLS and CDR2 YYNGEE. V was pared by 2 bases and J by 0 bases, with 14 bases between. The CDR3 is CASSVSVSTSNTGELFF. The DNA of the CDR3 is TGTGCCAGCAGCGTTAGCGTCTCGACTTCGAACACCGGGGAGCTGTTTTTT.

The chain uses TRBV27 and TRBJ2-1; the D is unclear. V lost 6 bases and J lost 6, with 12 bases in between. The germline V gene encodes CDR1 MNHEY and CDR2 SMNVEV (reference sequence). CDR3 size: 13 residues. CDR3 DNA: TGTGCCAGCAGCTACAACACCGCCAATGAGCAGTTCTTC. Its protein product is CASSYNTANEQFF.

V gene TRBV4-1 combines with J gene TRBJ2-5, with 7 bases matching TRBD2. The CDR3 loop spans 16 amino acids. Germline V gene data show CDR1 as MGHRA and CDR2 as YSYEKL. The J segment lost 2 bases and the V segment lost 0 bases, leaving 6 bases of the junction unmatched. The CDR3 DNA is TGCGCCAGCAGCCAAGAGGAACTAGCGAAACAAGAGACCCAGTACTTC. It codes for CASSQEELAKQETQYF.

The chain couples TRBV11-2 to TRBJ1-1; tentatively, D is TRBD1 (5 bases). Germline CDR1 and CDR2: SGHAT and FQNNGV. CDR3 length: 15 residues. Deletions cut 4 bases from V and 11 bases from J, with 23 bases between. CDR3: CASSSRGLGGRGAFF. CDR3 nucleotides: TGTGCCAGCAGCTCAAGGGGTTTAGGAGGGAGAGGGGCTTTCTTT.

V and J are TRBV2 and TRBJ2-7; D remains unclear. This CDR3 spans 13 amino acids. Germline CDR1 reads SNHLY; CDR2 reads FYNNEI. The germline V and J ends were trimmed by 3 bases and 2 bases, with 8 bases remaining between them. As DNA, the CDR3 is TGTGCCAGCAGTGACCGGTCGACCTACGAGCAGTACTTC. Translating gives CASSDRSTYEQYF.

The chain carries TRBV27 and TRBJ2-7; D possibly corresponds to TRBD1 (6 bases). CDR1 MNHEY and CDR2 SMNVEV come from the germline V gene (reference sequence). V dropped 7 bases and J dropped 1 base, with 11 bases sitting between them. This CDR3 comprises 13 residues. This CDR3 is CASIQGGSYEQYF. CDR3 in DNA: TGTGCCAGCATTCAAGGGGGATCCTACGAGCAGTACTTC.

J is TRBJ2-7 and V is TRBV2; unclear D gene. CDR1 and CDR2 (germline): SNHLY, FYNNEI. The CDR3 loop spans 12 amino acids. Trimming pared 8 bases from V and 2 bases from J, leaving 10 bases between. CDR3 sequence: CASADTTYEQYF. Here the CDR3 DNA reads TGTGCCAGCGCTGACACTACCTACGAGCAGTACTTC.

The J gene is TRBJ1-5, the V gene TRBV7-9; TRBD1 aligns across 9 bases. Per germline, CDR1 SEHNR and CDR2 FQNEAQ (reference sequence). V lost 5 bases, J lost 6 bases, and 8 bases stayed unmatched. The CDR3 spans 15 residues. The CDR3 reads CASSTEQGAGQPQHF. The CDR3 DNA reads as TGTGCCAGCAGCACTGAACAGGGGGCCGGTCAGCCCCAGCATTTT.

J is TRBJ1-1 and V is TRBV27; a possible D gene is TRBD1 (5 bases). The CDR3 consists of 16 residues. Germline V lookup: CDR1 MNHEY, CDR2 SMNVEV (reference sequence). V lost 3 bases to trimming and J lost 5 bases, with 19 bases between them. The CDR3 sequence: CASSLGVPGYGTEAFF. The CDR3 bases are TGTGCCAGCAGTTTGGGTGTCCCAGGGTATGGAACTGAAGCTTTCTTT.

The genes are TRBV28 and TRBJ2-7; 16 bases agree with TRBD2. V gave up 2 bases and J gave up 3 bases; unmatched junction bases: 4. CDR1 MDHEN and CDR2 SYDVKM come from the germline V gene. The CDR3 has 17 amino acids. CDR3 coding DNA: TGTGCCAGCAGTTTACCCGGGACTAGCGGGAGGGGCTACGAGCAGTACTTC. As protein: CASSLPGTSGRGYEQYF.

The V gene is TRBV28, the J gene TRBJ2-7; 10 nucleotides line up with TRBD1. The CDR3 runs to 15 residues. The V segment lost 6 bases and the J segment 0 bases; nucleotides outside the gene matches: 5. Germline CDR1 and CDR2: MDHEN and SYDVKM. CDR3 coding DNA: TGTGCCAGCAGGTCAGACAGGGGGCTCTCCTACGAGCAGTACTTC. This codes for CASRSDRGLSYEQYF.

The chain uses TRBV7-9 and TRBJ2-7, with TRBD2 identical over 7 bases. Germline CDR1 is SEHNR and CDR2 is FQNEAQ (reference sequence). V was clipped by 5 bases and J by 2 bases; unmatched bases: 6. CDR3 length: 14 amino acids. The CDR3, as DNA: TGTGCCAGCAGCGGGAGGACTAGTACCTACGAGCAGTACTTC. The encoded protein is CASSGRTSTYEQYF.

CDR3: CASSVGGAVYGYTF. The DNA for the CDR3 is TGTGCCAGCAGCGTGGGCGGTGCTGTCTATGGCTACACCTTC. J is TRBJ1-2 and V is TRBV27, with D uncertain. The CDR3 is made up of 14 amino acids. Germline CDR1 is MNHEY and CDR2 is SMNVEV (reference sequence). Trimming took off 6 bases at V and 4 bases at J, with 15 bases between the two ends.

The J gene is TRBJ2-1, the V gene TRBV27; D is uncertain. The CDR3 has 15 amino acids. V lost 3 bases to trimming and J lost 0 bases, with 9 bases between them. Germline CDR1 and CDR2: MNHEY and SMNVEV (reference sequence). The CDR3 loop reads CASSFGLFSYNEQFF. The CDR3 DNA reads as TGTGCCAGCAGTTTCGGGCTCTTCTCCTACAATGAGCAGTTCTTC.

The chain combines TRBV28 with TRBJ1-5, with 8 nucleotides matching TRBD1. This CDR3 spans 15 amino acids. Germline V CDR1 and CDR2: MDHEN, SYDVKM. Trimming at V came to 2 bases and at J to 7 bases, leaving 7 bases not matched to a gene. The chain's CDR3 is CASSLDRGPIQPQHF. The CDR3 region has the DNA TGTGCCAGCAGTTTAGACAGGGGCCCTATACAGCCCCAGCATTTT.

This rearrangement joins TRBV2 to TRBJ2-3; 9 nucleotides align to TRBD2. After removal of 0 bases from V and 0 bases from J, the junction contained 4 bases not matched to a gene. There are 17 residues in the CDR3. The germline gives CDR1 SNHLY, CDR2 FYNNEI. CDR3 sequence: CASSEARLAGSTDTQYF. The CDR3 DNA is TGTGCCAGCAGTGAAGCGCGGCTAGCGGGGAGCACAGATACGCAGTATTTT.

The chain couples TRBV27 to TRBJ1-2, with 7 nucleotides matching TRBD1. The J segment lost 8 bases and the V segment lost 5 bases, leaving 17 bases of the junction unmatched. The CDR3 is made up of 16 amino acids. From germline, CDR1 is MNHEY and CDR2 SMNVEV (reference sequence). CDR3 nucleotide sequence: TGTGCCAGCAGTATTAGACAGGGATTTGAGGTTAGGGGCTACACCTTC. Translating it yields CASSIRQGFEVRGYTF.

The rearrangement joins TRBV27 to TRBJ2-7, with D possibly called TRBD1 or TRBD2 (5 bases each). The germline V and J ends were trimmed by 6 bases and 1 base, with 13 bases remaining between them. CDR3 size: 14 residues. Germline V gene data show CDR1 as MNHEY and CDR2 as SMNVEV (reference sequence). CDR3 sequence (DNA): TGTGCCAGCAGACCTTGGGACCTATCCTACGAGCAGTACTTC. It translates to CASRPWDLSYEQYF.

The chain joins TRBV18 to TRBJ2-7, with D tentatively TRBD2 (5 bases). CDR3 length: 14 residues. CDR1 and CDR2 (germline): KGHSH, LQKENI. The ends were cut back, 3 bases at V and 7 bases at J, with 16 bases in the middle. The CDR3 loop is CASSPEDFSGEQYF. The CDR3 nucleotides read TGTGCCAGCTCACCGGAGGATTTCTCGGGAGAGCAGTACTTC.